This T cell receptor (beta chain) is from a study of glioma-infiltrating T cells. Study-level points and caveats: CDR3 overlap between tissue and blood was very small.

As concerns this clonotype: Antigen: not known. The junction departs from the called germline gene at one end, perhaps through a read error.

TCR alpha and beta CDR3 regions were amplified from RNA using iRepertoire nested multiplex PCR. For one-step reverse transcription and amplification, about 90-400 ng of tissue mRNA or PBMC total RNA was used. In TCRdb, the multiplex PCR reads were re-called with MiXCR into one record per CDR3 protein. The data show under 200,000 distinct CDR3 sequences, around 32% seen once. There are 15 residues in the CDR3. Germline assignment: CDR1 LNHDA and CDR2 SQIVND (reference sequence). This chain joins TRBV19 and TRBJ2-7, with 10 bases fitting TRBD1. The receptor's source is a human donor with low-grade glioma or glioblastoma, undergoing nonglioma brain surgery, or in good health (not recorded which). The sample taken for sequencing was glioma tissue, nonneoplastic brain tissue, or PBMCs (not recorded which). CDR3 amino acids: CAISIMGQGCYEQYF. The CDR3 DNA is TGTGCCATTAGTATTATGGGACAGGGGTGCTACGAGCAGTACTTC.